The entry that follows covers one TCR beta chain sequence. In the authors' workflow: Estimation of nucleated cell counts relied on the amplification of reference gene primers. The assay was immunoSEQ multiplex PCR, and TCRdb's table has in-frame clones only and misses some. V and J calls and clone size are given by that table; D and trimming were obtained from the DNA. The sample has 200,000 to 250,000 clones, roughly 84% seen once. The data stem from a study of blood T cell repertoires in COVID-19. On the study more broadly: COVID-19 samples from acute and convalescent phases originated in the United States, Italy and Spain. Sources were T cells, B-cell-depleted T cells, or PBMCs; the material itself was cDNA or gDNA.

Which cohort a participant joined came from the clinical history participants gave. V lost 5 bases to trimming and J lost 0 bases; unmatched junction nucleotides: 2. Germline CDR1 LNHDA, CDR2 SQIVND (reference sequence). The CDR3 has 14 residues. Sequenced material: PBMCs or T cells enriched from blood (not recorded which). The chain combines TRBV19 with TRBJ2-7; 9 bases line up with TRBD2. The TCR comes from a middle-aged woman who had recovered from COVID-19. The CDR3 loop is CASSPSGNSYEQYV. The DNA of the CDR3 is TGTGCCAGTAGTCCTAGCGGGAACTCCTACGAGCAGTACGTC.